This T cell receptor (beta chain) was captured by sequencing in a study of T cells after yellow fever vaccination. A universal primer site and UMIs were added as TCR cDNA was made by 5'RACE template switching. MiXCR was run by TCRdb on the 5' RACE reads, yielding one entry per CDR3 protein. The table shows nearly 300,000 distinct CDR3 sequences, with approximately 10% occurring only once. This clonotype was seen many times. The specimen comprised CD4+ T cells sorted from PBMCs, sampled 5 days after the yellow fever booster vaccination. This TCR derives from a young man who received the YFV17D yellow fever vaccine.

The CDR3 spells CASRSRRNYNSPLHF. Here the CDR3 DNA reads TGTGCCAGCAGAAGTAGACGGAATTATAATTCACCCCTCCACTTT. This chain uses TRBV6-5 with TRBJ1-6; D is ambiguous. Trimming took off 6 bases at V and 4 bases at J, with 13 bases between the two ends. The CDR3 contains 15 residues. Per the germline V gene, CDR1 is MNHEY and CDR2 is SVGAGI.